The 23 T cell receptor beta chains presented below share a single source sample, sequenced in a study of monozygotic twins with inflammatory bowel disease. TCRdb reworked the 5' RACE reads into one entry per CDR3 protein, no DNA. This sample's clone table lists around 230,000 distinct CDR3 sequences. The sequenced sample consisted of blood. These receptors all stem from a human donor with ulcerative colitis or Crohn's disease, or a healthy co-twin of an affected twin (not recorded which).

The rearrangement joins TRBV18 to TRBJ2-7; as DNA is missing, the TRBD1 call by TCRdb cannot be tested. This CDR3 region has 15 residues. The V gene's germline CDR1 is KGHSH and CDR2 LQKENI. The CDR3: CASSVTGGASYEQYF.

The J gene is TRBJ1-1, the V gene TRBV12-3 or TRBV12-4. The CDR3 has 15 residues. CDR3: CASSLGLPLNTEAFF.

The chain links TRBV4-1 to TRBJ2-5. Germline lookup yields CDR1 MGHRA and CDR2 YSYEKL. The CDR3 runs to 14 residues. The chain's CDR3 is CASSQHQLTETQYF.

The gene calls are TRBV10-3 and TRBJ1-1. CDR1 is ENHRY, CDR2 SYGVKD, per germline. This CDR3 region has 14 residues. CDR3 in amino acids: CAIRSLGMNTEAFF.

This sequence joins TRBV12-3 or TRBV12-4 and TRBJ2-1; TCRdb calls TRBD1, which cannot be checked without DNA. CDR3 length: 15 amino acids. The CDR3 sequence: CASSIRAPGFNEQFF.

The V gene is TRBV12-3 or TRBV12-4, the J gene TRBJ1-1. The CDR3 consists of 13 residues. The CDR3 spells CASSPSTPTEAFF.

The chain joins TRBV5-1 to TRBJ1-1. In germline, CDR1 is SGHRS, CDR2 YFSETQ. This CDR3 is built from 12 residues. The CDR3 region is CASSREGPEAFF.

The gene calls are TRBV5-4 and TRBJ1-5; TCRdb reports TRBD1, a call that lacks DNA to check it against. The CDR3 runs 18 residues. Germline lookup yields CDR1 SGHNT and CDR2 YYREEE (reference sequence). CDR3 in amino acids: CASSLSSLTGGYGPPQHF.

The rearrangement links TRBV27 to TRBJ2-1; as DNA is missing, the TRBD2 call by TCRdb cannot be tested. Germline loops: CDR1 MNHEY, CDR2 SMNVEV (reference sequence). CDR3 length: 15 residues. The CDR3 here is CASSQTSGGAREQFF.

The chain joins TRBV5-1 to TRBJ1-4; TCRdb's D gene call, TRBD1, goes unchecked for lack of DNA. Germline CDR1 is SGHRS and CDR2 is YFSETQ. The length of the CDR3 is 14 residues. The CDR3 reads CASSFGQGNEKLFF. The whole variable domain, filled in from reference TRBV5-1 and TRBJ1-4, reads KAGVTQTPRYLIKTRGQQVTLSCSPISGHRSVSWYQQTPGQGLQFLFEYFSETQRNKGNFPGRFSGRQFSNSRSEMNVSTLELGDSALYLCASSFGQGNEKLFFGSGTQLSVL.

This chain joins TRBV7-9 and TRBJ2-7; the TCRdb call, TRBD2, lacks DNA for checking. Germline values: CDR1 SEHNR, CDR2 FQNEAQ (reference sequence). This CDR3 region has 13 residues. The CDR3 here is CASSLGPRYEQYF.

The chain uses TRBV7-9 and TRBJ1-1. The V gene's germline CDR1 is SEHNR and CDR2 FQNEAQ (reference sequence). The CDR3 contains 12 residues. The CDR3 sequence: CASSFTYTEAFF.

The chain joins TRBV7-2 to TRBJ2-7. The CDR3 is made up of 14 amino acids. Germline assignment: CDR1 SGHTA and CDR2 FQGNSA. The CDR3 sequence is CASSLEPDSYEQYF.

This rearrangement joins TRBV27 to TRBJ1-5. CDR1 is MNHEY and CDR2 is SMNVEV in the germline V gene (reference sequence). This CDR3 is built from 15 residues. CDR3 protein: CASSPYSRSNQPQHF.

The chain employs TRBV24-1 and TRBJ2-5; absent DNA, TCRdb's TRBD1 call cannot be checked. The CDR3 runs 13 residues. Germline CDR1 reads KGHDR; CDR2 reads SFDVKD. This chain's CDR3 is CATAPTGYGTQYF.

This sequence joins TRBV11-2 and TRBJ2-4; TCRdb designates TRBD1, a call that cannot be tested without DNA. Germline V gene sequence: CDR1 SGHAT, CDR2 FQNNGV. The CDR3 totals 15 residues. This chain's CDR3 is CASSEGGTTVSIQYF.

The V call is TRBV6-2 or TRBV6-3, the J call TRBJ2-5. This CDR3 comprises 13 residues. From germline, CDR1 is MNHEY and CDR2 SVGEGT. The CDR3 reads CASTGRNQETQYF.

The J gene is TRBJ2-2, the V gene TRBV7-8; absent DNA, TCRdb's TRBD1 call cannot be checked. The CDR3 consists of 15 residues. Per the germline V gene, CDR1 is SGHVS and CDR2 is FQNEAQ. CDR3: CASSLGRTVAGELFF.

The chain joins TRBV5-1 to TRBJ1-1. The germline V gene encodes CDR1 SGHRS and CDR2 YFSETQ. The CDR3 length is 14 residues. CDR3 amino acids: CASSPDVGNTEAFF.

This chain links TRBV7-9 with TRBJ1-4. The length of the CDR3 is 15 residues. Germline V gene data show CDR1 as SEHNR and CDR2 as FQNEAQ (reference sequence). CDR3 in amino acids: CASSLVSYGGEKLFF. The complete variable domain, with remaining parts taken from reference TRBV7-9 and TRBJ1-4, reads DTGVSQNPRHKITKRGQNVTFRCDPISEHNRLYWYRQTLGQGPEFLTYFQNEAQLEKSRLLSDRFSAERPKGSFSTLEIQRTEQGDSAMYLCASSLVSYGGEKLFFGSGTQLSVL.

The chain couples TRBV7-6 to TRBJ1-2. The CDR3 is 16 amino acids. Germline V CDR1 and CDR2: SGHVS, FNYEAQ. The CDR3 spells CASSPTPRVDDYGYTF.

The chain recombines TRBV29-1 with TRBJ1-1; TCRdb reports TRBD1, a call that lacks DNA to check it against. The CDR3 contains 13 residues. The V gene's germline CDR1 is SQVTM and CDR2 ANQGSEA. The CDR3 loop reads CSVALRAHTEAFF.

The chain recombines TRBV6-1 with TRBJ2-7. This CDR3 region has 14 residues. Germline V gives CDR1 MNHNS, CDR2 SASEGT. The CDR3 region is CASSRHPSSYEQYF.